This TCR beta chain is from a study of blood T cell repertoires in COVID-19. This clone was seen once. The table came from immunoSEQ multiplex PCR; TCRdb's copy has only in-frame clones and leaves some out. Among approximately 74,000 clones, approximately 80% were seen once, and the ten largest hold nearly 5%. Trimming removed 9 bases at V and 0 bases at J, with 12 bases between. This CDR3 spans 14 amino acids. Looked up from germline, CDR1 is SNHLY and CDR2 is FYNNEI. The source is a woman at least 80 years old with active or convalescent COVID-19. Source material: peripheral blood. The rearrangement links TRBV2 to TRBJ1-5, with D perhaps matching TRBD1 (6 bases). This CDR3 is CASKRTDSNQPQHF. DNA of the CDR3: TGTGCCAGTAAGAGGACAGATAGCAATCAGCCCCAGCATTTT.